The entry below gives a single T cell receptor (beta chain) sequence along with its context. This entry comes from a study of T cell repertoires in cytomegalovirus infection. Via MiXCR, TCRdb re-called the reads, giving one row per CDR3 protein. The sample contains hundreds of thousands of distinct CDR3 sequences, about 40% of which appear only once. The germline CDR1 and CDR2 sequences are GTSNPN and SVGIG (reference sequence). This CDR3 comprises 11 residues. V gave up 8 bases and J gave up 6 bases, with 14 bases separating them. V gene TRBV30 combines with J gene TRBJ2-7, with D hard to call. The receptor's source is a human donor in good health (CMV status not recorded). Some clones in this sample may be carry-over from other donors' samples. Sequencing was carried out using PBMCs. Written as DNA, the CDR3 is TGTGCCGGAGCTGGCCAGCGCGAGCAGTACTTC. This encodes CAGAGQREQYF.